The rows below give T cell receptor beta chains drawn from one sample of a study of cytomegalovirus exposure and HLA in healthy donors. TCRdb's table, derived via immunoSEQ multiplex PCR, lists solely in-frame clones and lacks some. The sample table includes roughly 100,000 clones. Material for sequencing was PBMCs. These receptors were taken from a man aged 40-49 years in good health and CMV-seronegative. CDR3s include the opening cysteine and the closing phenylalanine or tryptophan. A D gene is named only where the DNA matches it firmly.

J gene | D gene | V gene | CDR3 DNA | CDR3 protein
TRBJ2-1 | TRBD2 | TRBV5-1 | TGCGCCAGCAGCTTGGGGCGGGGGGGCGGCAATGAGCAGTTCTTC | CASSLGRGGGNEQFF
TRBJ1-1 | - | TRBV2 | TGTGCCAGCACCAAGGACAGGAACACTGAAGCTTTCTTT | CASTKDRNTEAFF
TRBJ1-2 | - | TRBV6-1 | TGTGCCAGCAGTGTAGGCGGCTATGGCTACACCTTC | CASSVGGYGYTF
TRBJ2-7 | - | TRBV28 | TGTGCCAGCAGCCCGGACACCTACGAGCAGTACTTC | CASSPDTYEQYF
TRBJ2-1 | - | TRBV5-1 | TGCGCCAGCAGCTTGGCTGGACTTAGCTCCTACAATGAGCAGTTCTTC | CASSLAGLSSYNEQFF
TRBJ1-1 | TRBD1 | TRBV7-6 | TGTGCCAGCAGCCTCACAGGGGGCGCAGGGGCCACTGAAGCTTTCTTT | CASSLTGGAGATEAFF
TRBJ1-2 | - | TRBV6-6 | TGTGCCAGCAGTTTAGAGGGCTATGGCTACACCTTC | CASSLEGYGYTF
TRBJ2-3 | TRBD2 | TRBV6-1 | TGTGCCAGCAGTGACCAGCGGGGGATTCTAGATACGCAGTATTTT | CASSDQRGILDTQYF
TRBJ1-1 | TRBD1 | TRBV9 | TGTGCCAGCAGCGCCGGGACAGGGGGCTCGAACACTGAAGCTTTCTTT | CASSAGTGGSNTEAFF
TRBJ2-7 | - | TRBV9 | TGTGCCAGCAGCCCCCGATGGTCGGACAGCCCTCAGTACTTC | CASSPRWSDSPQYF
TRBJ1-2 | - | TRBV2 | TGTGCCAGCAGGGGACTCCAATTCTATGGCTACACCTTC | CASRGLQFYGYTF
TRBJ2-3 | - | TRBV21-1 | TGTGCCAGCAGCAAAGGAGTTACAGATACGCAGTATTTT | CASSKGVTDTQYF
TRBJ1-1 | TRBD1 | TRBV28 | TGTGCCAGCAGGTGGCAGACAGGGTCCACTGAAGCTTTCTTT | CASRWQTGSTEAFF
TRBJ1-1 | TRBD1 | TRBV30 | TGTGCCTGGAGCTCGGACAGGGCGGTTACTGAAGCTTTCTTT | CAWSSDRAVTEAFF
TRBJ1-5 | - | TRBV19 | TGTGCCAGTCACCGGGCGGGAAATCAGCCCCAGCATTTT | CASHRAGNQPQHF
TRBJ2-7 | - | TRBV28 | TGTGCCAGCAGCCAGCCGGGACTCGACGACCACGAGCAGTACTTC | CASSQPGLDDHEQYF
TRBJ1-4 | TRBD1 | TRBV19 | TGTGCCAGTAGTCCGAGACAGGGTAATGAAAAACTGTTTTTT | CASSPRQGNEKLFF
TRBJ2-3 | TRBD2 | TRBV5-1 | TGCGCCAGCTTTAGCGGGGAGACCACAGATACGCAGTATTTT | CASFSGETTDTQYF
TRBJ2-1 | - | TRBV4-3 | TGCGCCAGCAGCCAAGATAGGCAGGGCCTGGGCCGGTGGGGAAATGAGCAGTTCTTC | CASSQDRQGLGRWGNEQFF
TRBJ2-7 | - | TRBV6-1 | TGTGCCAGCAGTGAAGCCTTTTCGGGACAGTACTTC | CASSEAFSGQYF
TRBJ2-6 | TRBD1 | TRBV5-1 | TGCGCCAGCAGCTCACCGGGACAGGGGGCGCGTAGTTTTCCTGGGGCCAACGTCCTGACTTTC | CASSSPGQGARSFPGANVLTF
TRBJ1-1 | TRBD1 | TRBV6-1 | TGTGCCAGCAGCCGGGACAGGAACACTGAAGCTTTCTTT | CASSRDRNTEAFF
TRBJ2-7 | - | TRBV10-3 | TGTGCCATCAGTGAGAACAGGGCAGACGGCTACGAGCAGTACTTC | CAISENRADGYEQYF
TRBJ1-2 | TRBD1 | TRBV7-8 | TGTGCCAGCAGCCCCCGGGACAGTTGGGGACTTGCCTATGGCTACACCTTC | CASSPRDSWGLAYGYTF
TRBJ1-1 | TRBD1 | TRBV11-2 | TGTGCCAGCAGCCAAACAGGGGCTCACACTGAAGCTTTCTTT | CASSQTGAHTEAFF
TRBJ2-1 | TRBD1 | TRBV10-1 | TGCGCCAGCAGTGAGGGACAGGGGTACTACAATGAGCAGTTCTTC | CASSEGQGYYNEQFF